This record looks at one T cell receptor beta chain sequence and its context. This specimen belongs to a study of blood T cell repertoires in COVID-19. Study in general: COVID-19 samples collected from the United States, Italy and Spain covered acute and convalescent phases.

The V and J ends lost 2 bases and 0 bases, in that order; junction bases with no gene match: 9. The germline CDR1 and CDR2 sequences are MNHEY and SVGEGT. This CDR3 has 18 amino acids. Under the authors' procedure: The assay estimated nucleated cells by amplifying reference gene primers. Here immunoSEQ multiplex PCR was the method, and the copy in TCRdb shows in-frame clones only, minus some. D and trimming were read from the DNA, whereas the V and J calls and clone size are those reported in that table. The table shows about 91,000 clones, with about 81% occurring only once. The rearrangement uses TRBV6-2 or TRBV6-3 and TRBJ1-5, with 8 positions matching TRBD1. The receptor comes from an older man with acute or convalescent COVID-19. Source material: peripheral blood. CDR3 sequence: CASSYTIDRGYSNQPQHF. The CDR3 DNA reads as TGTGCCAGCAGTTACACTATCGACAGGGGTTATAGCAATCAGCCCCAGCATTTT.